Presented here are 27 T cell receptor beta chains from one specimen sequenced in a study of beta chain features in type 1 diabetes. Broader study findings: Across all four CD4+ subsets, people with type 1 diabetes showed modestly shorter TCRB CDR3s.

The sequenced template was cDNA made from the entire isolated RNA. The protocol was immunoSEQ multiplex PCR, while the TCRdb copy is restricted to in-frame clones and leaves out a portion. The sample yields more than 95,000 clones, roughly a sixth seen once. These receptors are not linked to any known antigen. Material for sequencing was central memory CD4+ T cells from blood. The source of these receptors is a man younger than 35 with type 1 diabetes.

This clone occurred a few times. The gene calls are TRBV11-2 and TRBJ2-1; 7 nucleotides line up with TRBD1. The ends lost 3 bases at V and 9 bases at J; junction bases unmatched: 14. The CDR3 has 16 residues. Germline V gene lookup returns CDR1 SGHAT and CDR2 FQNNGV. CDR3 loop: CASSFSSGTAGGEQFF. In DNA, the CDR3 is TGTGCCAGCAGCTTCTCTTCGGGAACCGCAGGGGGTGAGCAGTTCTTC.

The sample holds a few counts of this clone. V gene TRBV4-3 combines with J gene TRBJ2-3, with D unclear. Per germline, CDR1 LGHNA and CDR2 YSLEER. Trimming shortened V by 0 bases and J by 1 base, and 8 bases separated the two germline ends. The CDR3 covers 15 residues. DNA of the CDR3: TGCGCCAGCAGCCAAGAACTTCCCCGCACAGATACGCAGTATTTT. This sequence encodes CASSQELPRTDTQYF.

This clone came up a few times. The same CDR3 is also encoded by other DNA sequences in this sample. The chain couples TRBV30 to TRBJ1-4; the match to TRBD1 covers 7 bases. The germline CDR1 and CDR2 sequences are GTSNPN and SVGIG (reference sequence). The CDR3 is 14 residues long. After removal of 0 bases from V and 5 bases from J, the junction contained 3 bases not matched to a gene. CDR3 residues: CAWSVLGQNEKLFF. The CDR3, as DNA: TGTGCCTGGAGTGTCTTGGGACAGAATGAAAAACTGTTTTTT.

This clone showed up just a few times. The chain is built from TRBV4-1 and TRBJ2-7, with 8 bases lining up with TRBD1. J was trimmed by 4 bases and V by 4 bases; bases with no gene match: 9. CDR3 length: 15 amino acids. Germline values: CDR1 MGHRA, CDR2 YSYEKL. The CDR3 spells CASSRSQGGHYEQYF. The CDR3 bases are TGCGCCAGCAGCCGCTCACAGGGGGGCCATTACGAGCAGTACTTC.

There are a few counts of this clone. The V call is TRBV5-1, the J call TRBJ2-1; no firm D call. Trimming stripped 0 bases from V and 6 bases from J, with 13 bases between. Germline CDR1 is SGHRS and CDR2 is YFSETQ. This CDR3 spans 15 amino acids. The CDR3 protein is CASSLEGYSGNEQFF. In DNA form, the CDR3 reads TGCGCCAGCAGCTTGGAAGGGTACTCCGGCAATGAGCAGTTCTTC. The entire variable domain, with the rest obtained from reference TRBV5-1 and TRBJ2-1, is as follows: KAGVTQTPRYLIKTRGQQVTLSCSPISGHRSVSWYQQTPGQGLQFLFEYFSETQRNKGNFPGRFSGRQFSNSRSEMNVSTLELGDSALYLCASSLEGYSGNEQFFGPGTRLTVL.

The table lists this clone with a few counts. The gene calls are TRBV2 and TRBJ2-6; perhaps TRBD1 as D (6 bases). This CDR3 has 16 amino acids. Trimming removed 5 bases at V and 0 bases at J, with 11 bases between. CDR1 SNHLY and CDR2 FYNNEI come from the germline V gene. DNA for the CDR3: TGTGCCAGCAGTCAACAGGGTTACTCTGGGGCCAACGTCCTGACTTTC. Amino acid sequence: CASSQQGYSGANVLTF.

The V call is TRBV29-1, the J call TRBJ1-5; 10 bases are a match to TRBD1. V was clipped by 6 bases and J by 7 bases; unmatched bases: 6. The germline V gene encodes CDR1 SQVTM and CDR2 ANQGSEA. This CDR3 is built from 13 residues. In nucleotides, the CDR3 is TGCAGCGTCACCAGGGACAGGGGCCAGCCCCAGCATTTT. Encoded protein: CSVTRDRGQPQHF.

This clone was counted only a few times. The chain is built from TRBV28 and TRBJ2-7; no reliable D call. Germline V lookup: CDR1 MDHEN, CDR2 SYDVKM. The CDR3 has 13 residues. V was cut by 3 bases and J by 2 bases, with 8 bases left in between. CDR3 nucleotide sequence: TGTGCCAGCAGTTTCAACGGTCCCTACGAGCAGTACTTC. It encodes CASSFNGPYEQYF.

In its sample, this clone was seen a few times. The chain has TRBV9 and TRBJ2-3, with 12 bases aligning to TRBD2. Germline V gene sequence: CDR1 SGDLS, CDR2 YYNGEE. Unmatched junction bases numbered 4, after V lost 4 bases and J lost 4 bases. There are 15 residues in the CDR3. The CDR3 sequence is CASSTRLAGADTQYF. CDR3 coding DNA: TGTGCCAGCAGCACTCGACTAGCGGGGGCAGATACGCAGTATTTT. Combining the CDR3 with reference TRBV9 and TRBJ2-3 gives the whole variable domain DSGVTQTPKHLITATGQRVTLRCSPRSGDLSVYWYQQSLDQGLQFLIQYYNGEERAKGNILERFSAQQFPDLHSELNLSSLELGDSALYFCASSTRLAGADTQYFGPGTRLTVL.

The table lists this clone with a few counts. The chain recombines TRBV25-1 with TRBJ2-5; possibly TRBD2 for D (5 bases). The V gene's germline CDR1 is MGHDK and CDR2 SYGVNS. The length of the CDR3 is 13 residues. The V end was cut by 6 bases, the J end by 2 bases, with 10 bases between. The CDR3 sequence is CASSPPGQETQYF. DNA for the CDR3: TGTGCCAGCAGCCCCCCGGGACAAGAGACCCAGTACTTC.

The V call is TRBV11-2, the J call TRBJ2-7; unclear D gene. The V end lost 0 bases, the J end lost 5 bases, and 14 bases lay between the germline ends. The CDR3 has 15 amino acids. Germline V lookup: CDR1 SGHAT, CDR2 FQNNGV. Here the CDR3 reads CASSLEPHQKDEQYF. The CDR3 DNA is TGTGCCAGCAGCTTAGAGCCCCACCAGAAGGACGAGCAGTACTTC.

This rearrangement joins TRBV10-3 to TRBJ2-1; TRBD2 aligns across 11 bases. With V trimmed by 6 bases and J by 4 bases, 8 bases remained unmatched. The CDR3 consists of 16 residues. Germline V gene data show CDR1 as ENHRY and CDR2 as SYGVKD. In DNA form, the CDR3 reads TGTGCCATCAGCGACCCGACTAGCGGGATTTACAATGAGCAGTTCTTC. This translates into CAISDPTSGIYNEQFF.

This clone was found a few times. The CDR3 nucleotides read TGTGCCAGTAGTGTGCGGACAGGGCTCGAGCAGTACTTC. Translated, it gives CASSVRTGLEQYF. V and J are TRBV19 and TRBJ2-7; 8 bases fit TRBD1. V trimming: 5 bases; J trimming: 6 bases; junction bases outside the gene matches: 6. Per germline, CDR1 LNHDA and CDR2 SQIVND (reference sequence). CDR3 length equals 13 residues.

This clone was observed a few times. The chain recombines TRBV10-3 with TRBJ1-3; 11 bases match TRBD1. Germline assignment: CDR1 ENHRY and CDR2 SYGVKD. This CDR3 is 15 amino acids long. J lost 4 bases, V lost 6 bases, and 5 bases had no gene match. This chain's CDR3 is CAIRRTGGTGNTIYF. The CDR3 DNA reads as TGTGCCATCAGGAGGACAGGGGGCACAGGAAACACCATATATTTT.

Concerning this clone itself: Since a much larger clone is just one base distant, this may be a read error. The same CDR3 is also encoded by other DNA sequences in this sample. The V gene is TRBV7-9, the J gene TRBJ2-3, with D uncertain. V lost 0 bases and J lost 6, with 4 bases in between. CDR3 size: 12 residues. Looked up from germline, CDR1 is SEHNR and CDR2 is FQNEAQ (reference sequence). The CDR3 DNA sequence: TGTGCCAGCAGCTTAGCTGCGGATACGCAGTATTTT. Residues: CASSLAADTQYF. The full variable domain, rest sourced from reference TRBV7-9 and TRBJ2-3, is DTGVSQNPRHKITKRGQNVTFRCDPISEHNRLYWYRQTLGQGPEFLTYFQNEAQLEKSRLLSDRFSAERPKGSFSTLEIQRTEQGDSAMYLCASSLAADTQYFGPGTRLTVL.

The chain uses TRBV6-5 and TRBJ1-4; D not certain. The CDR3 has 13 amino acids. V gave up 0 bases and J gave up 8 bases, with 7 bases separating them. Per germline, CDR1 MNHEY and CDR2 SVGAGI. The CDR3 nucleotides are TGTGCCAGCAGTTACTCAGGAACCGAAAAACTGTTTTTT. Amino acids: CASSYSGTEKLFF.

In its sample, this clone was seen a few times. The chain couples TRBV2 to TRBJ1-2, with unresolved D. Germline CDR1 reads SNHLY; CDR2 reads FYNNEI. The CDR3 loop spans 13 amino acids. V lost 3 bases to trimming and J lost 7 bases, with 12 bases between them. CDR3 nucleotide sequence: TGTGCCAGCAGTGATGCCCCGGGAGGTGGCTACACCTTC. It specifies CASSDAPGGGYTF.

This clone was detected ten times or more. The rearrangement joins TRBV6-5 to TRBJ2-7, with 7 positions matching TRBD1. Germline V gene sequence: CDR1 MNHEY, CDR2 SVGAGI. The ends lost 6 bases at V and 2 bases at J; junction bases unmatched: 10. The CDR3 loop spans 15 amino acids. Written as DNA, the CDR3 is TGTGCCAGCAGAACCCCGGGACAGAAGCCCTACGAGCAGTACTTC. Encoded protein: CASRTPGQKPYEQYF.

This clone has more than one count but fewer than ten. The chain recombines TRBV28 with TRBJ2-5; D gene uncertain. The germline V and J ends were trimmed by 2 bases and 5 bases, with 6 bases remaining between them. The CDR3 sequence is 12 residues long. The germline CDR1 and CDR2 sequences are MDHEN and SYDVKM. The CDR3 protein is CASSLLRETQYF. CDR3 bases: TGTGCCAGCAGTTTACTGCGGGAGACCCAGTACTTC.

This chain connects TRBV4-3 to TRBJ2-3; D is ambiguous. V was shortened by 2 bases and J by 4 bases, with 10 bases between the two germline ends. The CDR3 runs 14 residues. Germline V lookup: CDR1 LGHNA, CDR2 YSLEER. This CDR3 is CASSQLKTADTQYF. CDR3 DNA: TGCGCCAGCAGCCAACTGAAGACGGCAGATACGCAGTATTTT.

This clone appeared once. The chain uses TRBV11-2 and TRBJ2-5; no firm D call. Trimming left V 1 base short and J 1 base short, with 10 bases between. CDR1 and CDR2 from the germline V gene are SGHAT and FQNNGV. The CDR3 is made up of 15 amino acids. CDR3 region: CASSLVVRSQETQYF. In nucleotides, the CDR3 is TGTGCCAGCAGCTTAGTGGTTAGGAGCCAAGAGACCCAGTACTTC.

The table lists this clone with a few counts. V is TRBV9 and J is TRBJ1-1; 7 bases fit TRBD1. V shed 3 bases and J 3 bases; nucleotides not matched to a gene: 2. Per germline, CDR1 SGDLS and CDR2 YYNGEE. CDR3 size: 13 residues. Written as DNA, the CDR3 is TGTGCCAGCAGCGAACAGGGGTACACTGAAGCTTTCTTT. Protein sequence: CASSEQGYTEAFF.

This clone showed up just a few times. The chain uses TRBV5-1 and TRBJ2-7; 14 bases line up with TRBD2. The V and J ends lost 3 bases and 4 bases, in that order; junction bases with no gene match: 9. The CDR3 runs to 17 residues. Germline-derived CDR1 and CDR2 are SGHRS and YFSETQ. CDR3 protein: CASSWSTSGRAGYEQYF. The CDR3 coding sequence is TGCGCCAGCAGCTGGTCGACTAGCGGGAGGGCCGGGTACGAGCAGTACTTC.

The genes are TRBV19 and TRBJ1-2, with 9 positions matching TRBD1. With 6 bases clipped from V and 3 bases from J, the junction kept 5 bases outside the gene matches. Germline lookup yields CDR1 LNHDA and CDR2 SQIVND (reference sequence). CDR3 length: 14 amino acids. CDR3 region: CASSLGQGHYGYTF. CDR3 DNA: TGTGCCAGTAGCCTCGGACAGGGGCACTATGGCTACACCTTC.

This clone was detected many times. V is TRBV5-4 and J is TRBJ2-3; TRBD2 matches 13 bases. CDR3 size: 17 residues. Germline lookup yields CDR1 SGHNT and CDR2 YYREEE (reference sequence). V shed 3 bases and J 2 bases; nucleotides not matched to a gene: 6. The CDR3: CASSSPTSGRYTDTQYF. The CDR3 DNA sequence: TGTGCCAGCAGCTCCCCGACTAGCGGGAGGTACACAGATACGCAGTATTTT.

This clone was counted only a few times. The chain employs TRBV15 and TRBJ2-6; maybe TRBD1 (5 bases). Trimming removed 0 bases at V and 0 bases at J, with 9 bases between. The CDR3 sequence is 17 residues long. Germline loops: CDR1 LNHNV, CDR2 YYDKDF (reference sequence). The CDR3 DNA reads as TGTGCCACCAGCAGAGATCCGCAGGGCTCTGGGGCCAACGTCCTGACTTTC. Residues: CATSRDPQGSGANVLTF.

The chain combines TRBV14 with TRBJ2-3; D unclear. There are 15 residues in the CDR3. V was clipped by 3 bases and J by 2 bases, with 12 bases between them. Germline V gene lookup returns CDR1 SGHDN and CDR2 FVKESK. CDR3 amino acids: CASSHPTAATDTQYF. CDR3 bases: TGTGCCAGCAGCCATCCCACGGCTGCCACAGATACGCAGTATTTT. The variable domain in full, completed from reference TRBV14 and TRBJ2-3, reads EAGVTQFPSHSVIEKGQTVTLRCDPISGHDNLYWYRRVMGKEIKFLLHFVKESKQDESGMPNNRFLAERTGGTYSTLKVQPAELEDSGVYFCASSHPTAATDTQYFGPGTRLTVL.